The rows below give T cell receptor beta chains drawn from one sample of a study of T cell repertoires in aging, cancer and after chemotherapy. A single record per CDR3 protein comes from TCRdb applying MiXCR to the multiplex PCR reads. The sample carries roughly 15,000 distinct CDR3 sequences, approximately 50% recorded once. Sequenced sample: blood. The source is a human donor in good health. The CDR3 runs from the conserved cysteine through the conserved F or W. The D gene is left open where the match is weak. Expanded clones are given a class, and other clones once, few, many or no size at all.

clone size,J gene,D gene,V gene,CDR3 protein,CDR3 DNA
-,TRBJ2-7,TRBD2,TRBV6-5,CASSQAGVEQYF,TGTGCCAGCAGCCAAGCGGGAGTCGAGCAGTACTTC
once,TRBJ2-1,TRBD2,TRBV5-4,CASSWTTSGSYNEQFF,TGTGCCAGCAGCTGGACGACTAGCGGGTCTTACAATGAGCAGTTCTTC
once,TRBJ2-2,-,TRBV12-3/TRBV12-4,CASSFLSLGTGELFF,TGTGCCAGCAGTTTCTTGTCGTTGGGCACCGGGGAGCTGTTTTTT
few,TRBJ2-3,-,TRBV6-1,CASSDRADTQYF,TGTGCCAGCAGTGACCGGGCAGATACGCAGTATTTT
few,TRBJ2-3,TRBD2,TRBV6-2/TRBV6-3,CASNIAGTDTQYF,TGTGCCAGCAATATAGCGGGAACAGATACGCAGTATTTT
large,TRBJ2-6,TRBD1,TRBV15,CATSPGTEADSGANVLTF,TGTGCCACCAGCCCTGGGACAGAGGCGGACTCTGGGGCCAACGTCCTGACTTTC
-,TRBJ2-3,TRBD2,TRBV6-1,CASRIAGGADTQYF,TGTGCCAGCAGGATAGCGGGAGGGGCAGATACGCAGTATTTT
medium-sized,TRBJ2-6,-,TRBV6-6,CASSGQLTGANVLTF,TGTGCCAGCAGTGGCCAGCTAACTGGGGCCAACGTCCTGACTTTC
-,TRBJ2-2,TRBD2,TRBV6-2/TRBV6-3,CASNEGLARELFF,TGTGCCAGCAACGAGGGACTAGCAAGGGAGCTGTTTTTT
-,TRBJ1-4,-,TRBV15,CATSARMANEKLFF,TGTGCCACCAGCGCCCGAATGGCTAATGAAAAACTGTTTTTT
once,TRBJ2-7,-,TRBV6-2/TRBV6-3,CASSYSRDYEQYF,TGTGCCAGCAGTTACTCGCGAGATTACGAGCAGTACTTC
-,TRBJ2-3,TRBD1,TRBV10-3,CAIGDDRDTDTQYF,TGTGCCATCGGCGACGACAGGGACACAGATACGCAGTATTTT
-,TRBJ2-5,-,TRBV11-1,CASSLEGETQYF,TGTGCCAGCAGCTTAGAGGGAGAGACCCAGTACTTC
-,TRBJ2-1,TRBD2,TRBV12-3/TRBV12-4,CASSLRVAGVSGEQFF,TGTGCCAGCAGTCTGCGCGTAGCGGGAGTTTCAGGTGAGCAGTTCTTC
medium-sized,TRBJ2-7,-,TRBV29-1,CSVAFAEPYEQYF,TGCAGCGTTGCTTTCGCGGAACCCTACGAGCAGTACTTC
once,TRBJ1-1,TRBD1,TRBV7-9,CASSFADRGQEGAFF,TGTGCCAGCAGCTTCGCCGACAGGGGGCAGGAGGGAGCTTTCTTT
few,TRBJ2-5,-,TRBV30,CAWSGWDQETQYF,TGTGCCTGGAGTGGCTGGGACCAAGAGACCCAGTACTTC
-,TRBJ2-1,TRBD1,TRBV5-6,CASSPGGRNNEQFF,TGTGCCAGCAGCCCAGGGGGTCGGAACAATGAGCAGTTCTTC
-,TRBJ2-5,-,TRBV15,CATSYGRGETQYF,TGTGCCACCAGCTACGGACGGGGGGAGACCCAGTACTTC
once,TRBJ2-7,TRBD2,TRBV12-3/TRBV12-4,CASSPPKRGGDYEQYF,TGTGCCAGCAGTCCACCGAAGCGGGGGGGGGACTACGAGCAGTACTTC
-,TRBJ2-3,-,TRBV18,CASSPRLTDTQYF,TGTGCCAGCTCACCAAGGCTCACAGATACGCAGTATTTT
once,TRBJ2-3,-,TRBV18,CASSPRWEAGKDTQYF,TGTGCCAGCTCACCAAGGTGGGAGGCCGGGAAAGATACGCAGTATTTT
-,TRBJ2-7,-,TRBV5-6,CASSLLDSRYEQYF,TGTGCCAGCAGCTTATTAGACTCCCGGTACGAGCAGTACTTC
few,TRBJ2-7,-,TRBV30,CAWSSDRPEQYF,TGTGCCTGGAGTTCAGACAGACCCGAGCAGTACTTC
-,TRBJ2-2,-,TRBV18,CASSPPAKTGELFF,TGTGCCAGCTCACCACCGGCGAAGACCGGGGAGCTGTTTTTT
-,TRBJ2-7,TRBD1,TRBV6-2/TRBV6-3,CASSLQGAGSYEQYF,TGTGCCAGCAGTCTCCAGGGGGCAGGCTCCTACGAGCAGTACTTC
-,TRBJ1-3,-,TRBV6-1,CASSELGNTIYF,TGTGCCAGCAGTGAACTTGGAAACACCATATATTTT
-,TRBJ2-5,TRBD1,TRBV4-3,CASSQGDSSLETQYF,TGCGCCAGCAGCCAAGGGGACAGTTCCCTAGAGACCCAGTACTTC
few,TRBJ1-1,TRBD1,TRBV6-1,CASSEGTVNTEAFF,TGTGCCAGCAGTGAGGGGACAGTGAACACTGAAGCTTTCTTT
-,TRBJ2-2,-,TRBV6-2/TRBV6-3,CATRRGAVSTGELFF,TGTGCCACCCGCAGGGGGGCGGTAAGCACCGGGGAGCTGTTTTTT
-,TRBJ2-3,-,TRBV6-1,CASSEWGDTQYF,TGTGCCAGCAGTGAATGGGGGGATACGCAGTATTTT
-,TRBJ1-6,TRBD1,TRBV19,CASSPMGLTGAVSPLHF,TGTGCCAGTAGTCCGATGGGCCTAACAGGGGCCGTTTCACCCCTCCACTTT